The entry below describes one T cell receptor beta chain. Its antigen remains unknown. The data were produced by immunoSEQ multiplex PCR, yet TCRdb's version contains in-frame clones alone and is incomplete. Of about 180,000 clones listed, 88% were seen once; the top ten hold around 8%. Trimming shortened V by 8 bases and J by 4 bases, and 19 bases separated the two germline ends. The length of the CDR3 is 15 residues. Germline V gene lookup returns CDR1 MNHEY and CDR2 SVGAGI. The sample originates from a study of T cell responses to AZD1222 COVID-19 vaccine. Study results and caveats: Clonal diversity was possibly underestimated, and the donors were mostly white British, with more females. Repertoires in all cases were sampled only once the peak T cell response had passed.

The chain is built from TRBV6-5 and TRBJ2-3; D assignment may be TRBD1 or TRBD2 (5 bases each). The receptor was derived from an adult in good health. Sequencing was performed on peripheral blood, taken on day 0 of AZD1222 vaccination. The CDR3 sequence is CASSGAAWGADTQYF. The CDR3 DNA is TGTGCCAGCTCCGGGGCAGCGTGGGGTGCAGATACGCAGTATTTT.